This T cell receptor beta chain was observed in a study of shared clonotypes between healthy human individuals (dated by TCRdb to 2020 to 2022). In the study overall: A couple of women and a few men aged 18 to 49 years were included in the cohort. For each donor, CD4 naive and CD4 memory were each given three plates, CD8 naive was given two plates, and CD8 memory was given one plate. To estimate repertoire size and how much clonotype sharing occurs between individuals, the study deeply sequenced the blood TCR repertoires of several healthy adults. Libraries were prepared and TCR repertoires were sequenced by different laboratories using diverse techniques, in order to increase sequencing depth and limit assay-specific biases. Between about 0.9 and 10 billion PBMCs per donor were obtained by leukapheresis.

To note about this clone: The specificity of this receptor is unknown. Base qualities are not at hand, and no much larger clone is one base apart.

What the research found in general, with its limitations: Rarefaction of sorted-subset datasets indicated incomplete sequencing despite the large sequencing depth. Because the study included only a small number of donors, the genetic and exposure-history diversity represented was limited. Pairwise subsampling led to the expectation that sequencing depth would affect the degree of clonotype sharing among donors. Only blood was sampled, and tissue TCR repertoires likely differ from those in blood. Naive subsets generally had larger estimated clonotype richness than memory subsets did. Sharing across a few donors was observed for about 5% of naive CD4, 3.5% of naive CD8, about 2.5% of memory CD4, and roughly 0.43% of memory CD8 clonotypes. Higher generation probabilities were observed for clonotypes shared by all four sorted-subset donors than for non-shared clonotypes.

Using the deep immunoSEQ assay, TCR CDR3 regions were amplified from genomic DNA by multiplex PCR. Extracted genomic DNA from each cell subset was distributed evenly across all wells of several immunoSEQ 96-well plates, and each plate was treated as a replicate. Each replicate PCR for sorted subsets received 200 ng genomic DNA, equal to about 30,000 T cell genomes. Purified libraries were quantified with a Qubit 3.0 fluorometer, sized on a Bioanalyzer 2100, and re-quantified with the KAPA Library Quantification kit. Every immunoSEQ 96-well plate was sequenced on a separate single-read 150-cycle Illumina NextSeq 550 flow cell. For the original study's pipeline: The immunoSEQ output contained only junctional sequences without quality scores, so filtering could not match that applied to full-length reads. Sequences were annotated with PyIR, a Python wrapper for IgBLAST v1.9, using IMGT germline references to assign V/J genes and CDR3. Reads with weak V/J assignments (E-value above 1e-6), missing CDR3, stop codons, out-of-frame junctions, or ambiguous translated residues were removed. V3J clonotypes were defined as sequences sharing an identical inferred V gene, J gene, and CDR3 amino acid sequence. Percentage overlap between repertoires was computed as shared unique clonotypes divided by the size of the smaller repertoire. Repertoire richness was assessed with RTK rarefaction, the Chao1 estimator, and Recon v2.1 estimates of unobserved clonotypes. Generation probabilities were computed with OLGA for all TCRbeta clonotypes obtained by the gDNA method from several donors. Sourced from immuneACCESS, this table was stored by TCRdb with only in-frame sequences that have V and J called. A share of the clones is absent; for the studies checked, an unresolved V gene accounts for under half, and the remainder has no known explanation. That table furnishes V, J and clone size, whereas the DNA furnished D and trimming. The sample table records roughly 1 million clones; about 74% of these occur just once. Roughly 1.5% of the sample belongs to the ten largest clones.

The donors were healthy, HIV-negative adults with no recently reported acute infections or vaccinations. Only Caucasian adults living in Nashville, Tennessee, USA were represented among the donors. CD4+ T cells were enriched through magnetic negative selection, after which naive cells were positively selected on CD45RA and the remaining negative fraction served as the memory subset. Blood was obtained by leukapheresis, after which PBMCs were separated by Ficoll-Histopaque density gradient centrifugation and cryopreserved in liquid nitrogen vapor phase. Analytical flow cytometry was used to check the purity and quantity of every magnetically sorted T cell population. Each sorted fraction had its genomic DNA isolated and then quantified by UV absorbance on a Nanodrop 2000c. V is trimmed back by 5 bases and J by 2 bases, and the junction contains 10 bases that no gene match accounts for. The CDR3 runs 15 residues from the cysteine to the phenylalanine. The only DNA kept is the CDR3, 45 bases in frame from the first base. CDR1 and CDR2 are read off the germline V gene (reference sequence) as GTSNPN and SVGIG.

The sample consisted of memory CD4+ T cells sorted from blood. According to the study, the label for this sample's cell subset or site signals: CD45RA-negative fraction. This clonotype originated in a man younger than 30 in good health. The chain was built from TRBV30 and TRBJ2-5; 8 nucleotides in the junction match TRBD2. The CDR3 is CAWASGSGKQETQYF. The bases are TGTGCCTGGGCTTCAGGTAGCGGGAAACAAGAGACCCAGTACTTC.